This TCR beta chain was documented in a study of blood T cell repertoires in COVID-19. The wider study: Sample material is recorded as cDNA or gDNA derived from T cells, B-cell-depleted T cells, or PBMCs.

CDR1 MDHEN and CDR2 SYDVKM come from the germline V gene. J lost 6 bases, V lost 3 bases, and 8 bases had no gene match. This CDR3 has 16 residues. While infection was still active, Seattle patients were enrolled and then followed longitudinally. Authors' methods: It was from reference gene primer amplification that nucleated cell counts were estimated. Profiling relied on immunoSEQ multiplex PCR, and the TCRdb table lists in-frame clones only, not all of them. The V and J calls and clone size are taken from that table; D and trimming were inferred from the DNA. The sample shows some 290,000 clones, around 90% of them seen only once.

The sequence derives from a woman between 40 and 50 years old with COVID-19, enrolled during active disease. Sequencing was carried out using peripheral blood. V gene TRBV28 combines with J gene TRBJ2-5; TRBD1 matches at 12 bases. CDR3 bases: TGTGCCAGCAGTTTTAAGGGACAGGGGGCGAGAAAGACCCAGTACTTC. Translated: CASSFKGQGARKTQYF.